This T cell receptor (beta chain) came from a study of CD8 T cells in ankylosing spondylitis. Study-wide points: About 8 highly homologous variants made up a TCR beta motif, and this motif appeared characteristic of ankylosing spondylitis blood. Reported data indicate significant enrichment of disease-linked clones within matched ankylosing spondylitis synovial fluid.

Quantitative molecular-barcoded 5'-RACE generated the TCR beta libraries. Each CDR3 protein is one row after TCRdb ran MiXCR on the 5' RACE reads. Here the sample spans 200,000 to 250,000 distinct CDR3 sequences, about 10% being singletons. V was clipped by 5 bases and J by 6 bases, with 13 bases between them. In germline, CDR1 is SQVTM, CDR2 ANQGSEA. This CDR3 has 12 amino acids. Details on this clonotype: Its target is unknown.

The chain links TRBV29-1 to TRBJ1-2; D is possibly TRBD1 (5 bases). The origin of this receptor is a male donor with ankylosing spondylitis or in good health (not recorded which). Sequencing input: blood, either unsorted or a sorted T cell fraction (not recorded which). This chain's CDR3 is CSVHRPLDGYTF. CDR3 bases: TGCAGCGTTCACAGGCCGTTGGATGGCTACACCTTC.